This T cell receptor (beta chain) came from a study of blood T cells in healthy people across ages. For the study at large: Template switching captured about one barcoded beta molecule per two T cells.

Primed by a sample-barcoded 5' primer and a J-beta primer mix, a second PCR proceeded for 7 to 11 cycles. Tagging of each cDNA molecule was performed by a template-switch adaptor with 12 random nucleotides. Each single sample gave us at least 2.5 million CDR3-containing paired-end reads. Each CDR3 protein gets one entry after TCRdb re-called the 5' RACE reads with MiXCR. The sample holds approximately 810,000 distinct CDR3 sequences, 25% to 35% seen once. The germline V gene has CDR1 DFQATT and CDR2 SNEGSKA (reference sequence). Germline trimming cut 6 bases from V and 11 bases from J; bases unmatched to any gene: 7. The CDR3 sequence is 11 residues long.

The rearrangement links TRBV20-1 to TRBJ1-1, with TRBD1 matching 9 bases. What was sequenced was blood. This receptor was identified in a woman of 80 years or more in good health. In DNA, the CDR3 is TGCAGTGCCCTACAGGGGGCGGGGGCTTTCTTT. Translated: CSALQGAGAFF.